These T cell receptor beta chains were read from a single sample in a study of blood T cell repertoires in COVID-19. Assay: immunoSEQ multiplex PCR; the TCRdb copy retains only in-frame clones and omits some. The profile covers approximately 190,000 clones, with around 80% appearing a single time and around 6.9% taken by the ten largest. The material sequenced was peripheral blood. The receptors stem from a man between 60 and 70 years old with acute or convalescent COVID-19. The CDR3 runs from the conserved cysteine through the conserved F or W. D genes are given only for firm matches. Some rows mark clone size as missing; the rest say once, few, many or name a class of expanded clone.

j_call v_call d_call clone_size cdr3_nt cdr3_aa
TRBJ2-1 TRBV4-2 - - TGTGCCAGCAGCCGAGGAACTAGCCATTACAATGAGCAGTTCTTC CASSRGTSHYNEQFF
TRBJ1-1 TRBV4-3 - - TGCGCCAGCAGCCAAAACAGGGTAGCTTTCTTT CASSQNRVAFF
TRBJ1-1 TRBV7-9 - - TGTGCCAGCAGCCCCTTGACAGCGAACACTGAAGCTTTCTTT CASSPLTANTEAFF
TRBJ2-1 TRBV9 - - TGTGCCAGCAGCGTTGGCCAGGGGAGTGGAAATTGGCAGTTCTTC CASSVGQGSGNWQFF
TRBJ1-1 TRBV6-6 TRBD1 - TGTGCCAGCAGGGACAGGGGTAACACTGAAGCTTTCTTT CASRDRGNTEAFF
TRBJ2-1 TRBV7-6 - - TGTGCCAGCAGCTTAGACCGGCTAGCTAGGAATGAGCAGTTCTTC CASSLDRLARNEQFF
TRBJ2-5 TRBV7-2 - - TGTGCCAGCAGCTTAGGGGCCCAAGAGACCCAGTACTTC CASSLGAQETQYF
TRBJ2-1 TRBV6-5 - - TGTGCCGTCGCACCGGGACTTTTTTTGCATGAGCAGTTCTTC CAVAPGLFLHEQFF
TRBJ2-1 TRBV6-1 - - TGTGCCAGCAGTGAATTCAGTACACACAATGAGCAGTTCTTC CASSEFSTHNEQFF
TRBJ2-7 TRBV3-1/TRBV3-2 - - TGTGCCAGCAGCCAAGGTTACAGGGCGTACTCCTACGAGCAGTACTTC CASSQGYRAYSYEQYF
TRBJ1-4 TRBV30 TRBD1 - TGTGCCTGGAGCGACCCCGGACAGGGAGAACTGTTTTTT CAWSDPGQGELFF
TRBJ2-5 TRBV5-6 - - TGTGCCAGCAGCCCCAAGACTGTACTGCATTGGGAGACCCAGTACTTC CASSPKTVLHWETQYF
TRBJ2-7 TRBV10-3 - once TGTGCCATCAGTGAGTCGAATCAAGCTTCCTCCTACGAGCAGTACTTC CAISESNQASSYEQYF
TRBJ1-2 TRBV6-5 - few TGTGCCAGCAGTTCTCCTAAAGGGAGCGGCTACACCTTC CASSSPKGSGYTF
TRBJ2-3 TRBV24-1 TRBD2 - TGTGCCACCAGTGCCGGACTAGCGGGAGTGGCAGATACGCAGTATTTT CATSAGLAGVADTQYF
TRBJ2-7 TRBV15 - - TGTGCCACCAGCAGAGGGATGGGCAACCCCTCCTACGAGCAGTACTTC CATSRGMGNPSYEQYF
TRBJ1-1 TRBV2 TRBD1 - TGTGCCAGCAGATGGGGACAGGGGGGAAACACTGAAGCTTTCTTT CASRWGQGGNTEAFF
TRBJ2-7 TRBV6-2/TRBV6-3 - - TGTGCCAGCAGTGGGACACCCTACGAGCAGTACTTC CASSGTPYEQYF
TRBJ1-5 TRBV2 - once TGTGCCAGCAGTTTAACAGGGCGCAGGTATTTT CASSLTGRRYF
TRBJ2-4 TRBV7-2 - - TGTGCCAGCAGCGCCCCGGGGTTGGGCATTCAGTACTTC CASSAPGLGIQYF
TRBJ1-1 TRBV9 - - TGTGCCAGCAGCCCATCGGCGGGGACCGAAGAAGCTTTCTTT CASSPSAGTEEAFF
TRBJ2-5 TRBV12-3/TRBV12-4 TRBD2 - TGTGCCAGCAGTGCGGGAGCTGGGGAGACCCAGTACTTC CASSAGAGETQYF
TRBJ1-3 TRBV5-5 TRBD1 - TGTGCCAGCAGCTCTCGGACAGGGTATGGAAACACCATATATTTT CASSSRTGYGNTIYF
TRBJ1-5 TRBV18 TRBD1 few TGTGCCAGCTCAGGACAGGAGGGGCATCAGCCCCAGCATTTT CASSGQEGHQPQHF
TRBJ2-2 TRBV25-1 TRBD2 - TGTGCCAGCAGTGACGCACGACTAGCGGGAAGGACCGGGGAGCTGTTTTTT CASSDARLAGRTGELFF
TRBJ1-6 TRBV6-1 - - TGTGCCAGCAGTGATTTTCCCAAACACACCAGACAGGTTCGATCACCCCTCCACTTT CASSDFPKHTRQVRSPLHF
TRBJ1-5 TRBV20-1 TRBD1 - TGCAGTGCTAGTAGGACAGGGGGCAATCAGCCCCAGCATTTT CSASRTGGNQPQHF
TRBJ1-5 TRBV10-2 TRBD1 - TGCGCCAGCAGGCCGGGACAGAATCAGCCCCAGCATTTT CASRPGQNQPQHF
TRBJ1-3 TRBV3-1/TRBV3-2 - - TGTGCCAGCAGCCAACTCCAGGGGTTCGGAAACACCATATATTTT CASSQLQGFGNTIYF
TRBJ2-7 TRBV11-2 - - TGTGCCAGCAGCCCCATACGTCGGAGGGGCGCTTACGAGCAGTACTTC CASSPIRRRGAYEQYF
TRBJ2-7 TRBV5-1 TRBD1 - TGCGCCAGCAGCCCAGGGGGTTCGGCCTACGAGCAGTACTTC CASSPGGSAYEQYF
TRBJ2-1 TRBV5-4 TRBD2 - TGTGCCAGCAGTTCCCGCGGGGGGAGCTCCTACAATGAGCAGTTCTTC CASSSRGGSSYNEQFF
TRBJ1-5 TRBV2 - - TGTGCCAGCAGCAAGCTCGATAGCAATCAGCCCCAGCATTTT CASSKLDSNQPQHF
TRBJ1-3 TRBV29-1 - - TGCAGCGTTGATGGAGGGGAACGCACCATATATTTT CSVDGGERTIYF
TRBJ2-3 TRBV5-5 - - TGTGCCAGCAGGCCGGGTAGGCGGAGCACAGATACGCAGTATTTT CASRPGRRSTDTQYF
TRBJ2-7 TRBV7-3 TRBD1 - TGTGCCAGCAGCACGACAGGGTTGGGGGAGCAGTACTTC CASSTTGLGEQYF
TRBJ1-2 TRBV6-1 TRBD1 - TGTGCCAGCAGTGCTAGGGACAGGGGCCCAGCTAACTATGGCTACACCTTC CASSARDRGPANYGYTF
TRBJ1-2 TRBV6-6 TRBD1 few TGTGCCAGCACCTCAATACTACAGGGGGGTCTAGATGGCTACACCTTC CASTSILQGGLDGYTF
TRBJ2-7 TRBV5-1 TRBD1 - TGCGCCAGCAGCTTGGAGGGGACAGGGGTGAGGAACGAGCAGTACTTC CASSLEGTGVRNEQYF
TRBJ2-1 TRBV2 - - TGTGCCAGCAGCGAGGGGTGGACAGCCTCCTACAATGAGCAGTTCTTC CASSEGWTASYNEQFF